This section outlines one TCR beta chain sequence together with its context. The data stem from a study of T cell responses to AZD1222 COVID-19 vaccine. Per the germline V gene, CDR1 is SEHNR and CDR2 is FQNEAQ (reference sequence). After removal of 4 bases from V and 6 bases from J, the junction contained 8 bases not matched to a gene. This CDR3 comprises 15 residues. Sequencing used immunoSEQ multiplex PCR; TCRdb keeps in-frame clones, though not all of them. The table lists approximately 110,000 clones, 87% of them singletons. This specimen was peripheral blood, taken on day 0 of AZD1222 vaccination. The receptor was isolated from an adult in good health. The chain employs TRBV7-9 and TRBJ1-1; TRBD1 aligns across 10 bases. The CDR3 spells CASSSGTGDSPEAFF. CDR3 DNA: TGTGCCAGCAGCTCCGGGACAGGGGATTCTCCTGAAGCTTTCTTT.